These 21 T cell receptor beta chains were sequenced from one sample in a study of cytomegalovirus exposure and HLA in healthy donors. Use of 60 Vbeta and 13 Jbeta primers characterized the PCR. Some clones are missing from TCRdb's copy, which holds only in-frame ones; the method was immunoSEQ multiplex PCR. The sample contains 90,000 to 130,000 clones, 70% of which appear only once. The sample consisted of PBMCs. The receptors were sampled from a man under 40 in good health and CMV-seropositive.

Comment on this clone: The sample carries other DNA sequences with the same CDR3. The V gene is TRBV4-1, the J gene TRBJ1-4; 9 bases agree with TRBD1. The CDR3 is made up of 15 amino acids. Germline CDR1 is MGHRA and CDR2 is YSYEKL. J gave up 5 bases and V 1 base, and 2 bases lay outside the gene matches. The CDR3, as DNA: TGCGCCAGCAGCCAAGTCGGGACAGGGAATGAAAAACTGTTTTTT. Translation: CASSQVGTGNEKLFF.

This clone was seen more than once but under ten times. This chain joins TRBV5-1 and TRBJ2-7; D is undetermined. Germline V gene data show CDR1 as SGHRS and CDR2 as YFSETQ. V was clipped by 0 bases and J by 10 bases, with 23 bases between them. The CDR3 covers 16 residues. The DNA of the CDR3 is TGCGCCAGCAGCTTGGGAAGTGTCACCCTGAGAAGCGATCAGTACTTC. This gives the protein CASSLGSVTLRSDQYF.

This chain links TRBV10-2 with TRBJ2-3, with D possibly matching TRBD2 (5 bases). Germline V gene lookup returns CDR1 WSHSY and CDR2 SAAADI. With 7 bases removed from V and 4 bases from J, the gap between germline ends came to 15 bases. The CDR3 loop spans 14 amino acids. The CDR3: CASTERLLADTQYF. As DNA, the CDR3 is TGCGCCAGCACCGAGCGACTATTGGCAGATACGCAGTATTTT.

V and J are TRBV30 and TRBJ1-2, with D possibly TRBD1 on 5 matching bases. The CDR3 runs to 12 residues. From germline, CDR1 is GTSNPN and CDR2 SVGIG (reference sequence). Deletions cut 0 bases from V and 8 bases from J, with 10 bases between. The CDR3 DNA reads as TGTGCCTGGAGTGTAACAGGATACGGCTACACCTTC. Translating it yields CAWSVTGYGYTF.

The chain is built from TRBV2 and TRBJ2-6, with TRBD1 matching over 9 bases. The CDR3 runs 19 residues. The germline gives CDR1 SNHLY, CDR2 FYNNEI. J lost 0 bases, V lost 4 bases, and 10 bases had no gene match. The CDR3 nucleotides are TGTGCCAGCAGTGGAACCCACGACAGGGGGATCTCTGGGGCCAACGTCCTGACTTTC. It encodes CASSGTHDRGISGANVLTF.

This clone was detected once. Additional DNA sequences in this sample encode the identical CDR3. The chain uses TRBV5-1 and TRBJ2-1; D is ambiguous. The CDR3 contains 13 residues. Germline assignment: CDR1 SGHRS and CDR2 YFSETQ. The V gene lost 1 base and the J gene lost 7 bases, with 9 bases spanning the gap. CDR3: CASSLRGYNEQFF. In DNA form, the CDR3 reads TGCGCCAGCAGCTTGCGCGGCTATAATGAGCAGTTCTTC.

The J gene is TRBJ1-2, the V gene TRBV6-6, with TRBD1 matching 7 bases. V trimming: 0 bases; J trimming: 6 bases; junction bases outside the gene matches: 7. CDR3 length equals 15 residues. Germline V lookup: CDR1 MNHNY, CDR2 SVGAGI (reference sequence). The CDR3: CASSYSVDRLDGYTF. The CDR3 coding sequence is TGTGCCAGCAGTTACTCGGTGGACAGGTTAGATGGCTACACCTTC.

This clone was observed a handful of times. J is TRBJ2-2 and V is TRBV6-1; 8 positions agree with TRBD1. V shed 4 bases, J shed 1 base, and the junction held 17 bases outside the gene matches. CDR1 is MNHNS and CDR2 is SASEGT in the germline V gene. The CDR3 length is 20 residues. CDR3: CASSGSRDRLLRLNTGELFF. As DNA, the CDR3 is TGTGCCAGCAGTGGCTCCCGGGACAGGCTTCTTCGTTTGAACACCGGGGAGCTGTTTTTT.

The chain couples TRBV9 to TRBJ2-5; no firm D call. V lost 6 bases to trimming and J lost 0 bases, with 3 bases between them. The CDR3 consists of 11 residues. Germline V lookup: CDR1 SGDLS, CDR2 YYNGEE. In nucleotides, the CDR3 is TGTGCCAGCACCTACCAAGAGACCCAGTACTTC. Protein: CASTYQETQYF.

The V and J genes are TRBV4-2 and TRBJ1-1, with TRBD1 identical over 8 bases. This CDR3 contains 17 residues. With 2 bases clipped from V and 0 bases from J, the junction kept 8 bases outside the gene matches. The V gene's germline CDR1 is LGHNA and CDR2 YNFKEQ. DNA of the CDR3: TGTGCCAGCAGCCAACGTGGACAGGGCCTAATGAACACTGAAGCTTTCTTT. The encoded protein is CASSQRGQGLMNTEAFF.

The CDR3 loop is CASSLGDKLNSPLHF. Here the CDR3 DNA reads TGCGCCAGCAGCTTGGGGGACAAACTTAATTCACCCCTCCACTTT. J is TRBJ1-6 and V is TRBV5-1; the D gene is possibly TRBD1 (6 bases). This CDR3 is 15 amino acids long. CDR1 is SGHRS, CDR2 YFSETQ, per germline. V gave up 0 bases and J gave up 6 bases, with 10 bases separating them.

The chain combines TRBV7-8 with TRBJ2-1; D call uncertain. This CDR3 has 12 amino acids. Germline-derived CDR1 and CDR2 are SGHVS and FQNEAQ. Trimming left V 5 bases short and J 8 bases short, with 10 bases between. The CDR3 DNA reads TGTGCCAGCAGCCCACGAAGCGATGAGCAGTTCTTC. Encoded protein: CASSPRSDEQFF.

This clone was observed a few times. This chain connects TRBV30 to TRBJ1-2; no clear D. Germline values: CDR1 GTSNPN, CDR2 SVGIG (reference sequence). This CDR3 spans 13 amino acids. Trimming cost V 0 bases and J 7 bases, with 12 bases left between them. CDR3 nucleotides: TGTGCCTGGAGTGTACTTGACTGGTCTGGCTACACCTTC. Protein product: CAWSVLDWSGYTF.

The rearrangement joins TRBV19 to TRBJ1-1, with a weak D call TRBD1 (5 bases). The CDR3 is made up of 17 amino acids. V was clipped by 1 base and J by 5 bases, with 20 bases between them. Per the germline V gene, CDR1 is LNHDA and CDR2 is SQIVND (reference sequence). The CDR3 spells CASSIGAGRGSRTEAFF. Here the CDR3 DNA reads TGTGCCAGTAGTATAGGGGCGGGGCGAGGAAGCCGAACTGAAGCTTTCTTT.

The V gene is TRBV15, the J gene TRBJ1-4; TRBD1 aligns across 7 bases. CDR3 length: 19 residues. Germline CDR1 and CDR2: LNHNV and YYDKDF (reference sequence). After removal of 2 bases from V and 0 bases from J, the junction contained 12 bases not matched to a gene. CDR3 bases: TGTGCCACCAGCAGAATTGACAGGGTTCGAGGGGCAACTAATGAAAAACTGTTTTTT. This gives the protein CATSRIDRVRGATNEKLFF.

This clone was observed a few times. This chain connects TRBV20-1 to TRBJ2-1, with D unclear. Germline CDR1 is DFQATT and CDR2 is SNEGSKA (reference sequence). V lost 5 bases, J lost 4 bases, and 6 bases lay in between. The length of the CDR3 is 11 residues. DNA for the CDR3: TGCAGTGCTCTTACTTACAATGAGCAGTTCTTC. It translates to CSALTYNEQFF.

The chain employs TRBV28 and TRBJ1-1; TRBD1 is a possible D gene (6 bases). Germline CDR1 reads MDHEN; CDR2 reads SYDVKM. The V end lost 5 bases, the J end lost 4 bases, and 17 bases lay between the germline ends. The CDR3 covers 15 residues. CDR3 nucleotide sequence: TGTGCCAGCAGTCCCCAGGGGCGCCGGCTCACTGAAGCTTTCTTT. Protein sequence: CASSPQGRRLTEAFF. The full variable domain, in which reference TRBV28 and TRBJ1-1 provide the parts outside the CDR3, is DVKVTQSSRYLVKRTGEKVFLECVQDMDHENMFWYRQDPGLGLRLIYFSYDVKMKEKGDIPEGYSVSREKKERFSLILESASTNQTSMYLCASSPQGRRLTEAFFGQGTRLTVV.

The chain joins TRBV11-2 to TRBJ1-1; D unresolved. V lost 2 bases and J lost 1, with 14 bases in between. Per the germline V gene, CDR1 is SGHAT and CDR2 is FQNNGV. CDR3 length: 16 residues. The CDR3 spells CASSLWSRMKNTEAFF. The CDR3 DNA reads TGTGCCAGCAGCTTATGGTCCAGGATGAAGAACACTGAAGCTTTCTTT.

The CDR3 region has the DNA TGTGCCAGCAGTTTCATAGCGGGAGGACGCACCGGGGAGCTGTTTTTT. Protein: CASSFIAGGRTGELFF. The chain has TRBV28 and TRBJ2-2, with TRBD2 matching over 10 bases. The V gene's germline CDR1 is MDHEN and CDR2 SYDVKM. This CDR3 comprises 16 residues. V lost 3 bases, J lost 4 bases, and 5 bases stayed unmatched. Full variable domain (remainder filled in from reference TRBV28 and TRBJ2-2): DVKVTQSSRYLVKRTGEKVFLECVQDMDHENMFWYRQDPGLGLRLIYFSYDVKMKEKGDIPEGYSVSREKKERFSLILESASTNQTSMYLCASSFIAGGRTGELFFGEGSRLTVL.

This sequence joins TRBV6-5 and TRBJ1-2; 9 bases agree with TRBD1. The CDR3 is 16 amino acids. CDR1 is MNHEY and CDR2 is SVGAGI in the germline V gene. Unmatched junction bases numbered 6, after V lost 0 bases and J lost 4 bases. The CDR3 sequence: CASSYSWDRVRYGYTF. The DNA for the CDR3 is TGTGCCAGCAGTTACTCCTGGGACAGGGTTCGCTATGGCTACACCTTC.

This clone came up a few times. J is TRBJ1-2 and V is TRBV9; tentative D call: TRBD1 (6 bases). Germline CDR1 SGDLS, CDR2 YYNGEE. Deletions cut 3 bases from V and 5 bases from J, with 20 bases between. This CDR3 is built from 16 residues. In DNA form, the CDR3 reads TGTGCCAGCAGCGAACCGAAGGACAGACGATTATATGGCTACACCTTC. Translating it yields CASSEPKDRRLYGYTF.